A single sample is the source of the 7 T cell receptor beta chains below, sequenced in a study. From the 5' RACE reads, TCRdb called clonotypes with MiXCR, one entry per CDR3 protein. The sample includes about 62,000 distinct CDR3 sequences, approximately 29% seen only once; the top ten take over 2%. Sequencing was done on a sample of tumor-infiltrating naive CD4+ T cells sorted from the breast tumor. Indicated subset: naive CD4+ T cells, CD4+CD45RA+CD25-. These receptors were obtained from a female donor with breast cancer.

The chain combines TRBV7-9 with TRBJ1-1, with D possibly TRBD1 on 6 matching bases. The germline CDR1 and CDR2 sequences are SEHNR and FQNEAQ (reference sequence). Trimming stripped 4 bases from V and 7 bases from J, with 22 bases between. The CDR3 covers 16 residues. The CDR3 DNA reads TGTGCCAGCAGCTCATCGTCACAGGGCAGGGGATTTGAAGCTTTCTTT. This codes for CASSSSSQGRGFEAFF.

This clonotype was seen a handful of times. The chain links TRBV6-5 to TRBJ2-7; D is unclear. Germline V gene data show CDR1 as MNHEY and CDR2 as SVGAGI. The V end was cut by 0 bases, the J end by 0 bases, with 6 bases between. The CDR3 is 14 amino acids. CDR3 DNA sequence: TGTGCCAGCAGTTACTCTCGGAGCTCCTACGAGCAGTACTTC. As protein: CASSYSRSSYEQYF.

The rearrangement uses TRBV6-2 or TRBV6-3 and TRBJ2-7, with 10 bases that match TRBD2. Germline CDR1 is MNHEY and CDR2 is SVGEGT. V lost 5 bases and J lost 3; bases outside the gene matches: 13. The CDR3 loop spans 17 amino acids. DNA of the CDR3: TGTGCCAGCAGTAACGCCGTTCAGCGGGAGGGAGGCTACGAGCAGTACTTC. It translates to CASSNAVQREGGYEQYF.

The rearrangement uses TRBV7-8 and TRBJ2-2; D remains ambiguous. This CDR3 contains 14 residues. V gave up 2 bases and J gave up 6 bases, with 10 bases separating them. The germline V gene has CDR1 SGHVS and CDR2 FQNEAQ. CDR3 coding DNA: TGTGCCAGCAGCTTAAACGAGGCGGCCGGGGAGCTGTTTTTT. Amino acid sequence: CASSLNEAAGELFF.

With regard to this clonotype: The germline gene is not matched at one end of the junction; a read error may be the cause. This CDR3 is CASSTGAGTQETQYF. The DNA of the CDR3 is TGCGCCAGCAGCACCGGGGCGGGAACTCAAGAAACCCAGTACTTC. This sequence joins TRBV5-1 and TRBJ2-5; D is perhaps TRBD2 (6 bases). Per the germline V gene, CDR1 is SGHRS and CDR2 is YFSETQ. The CDR3 loop spans 15 amino acids.

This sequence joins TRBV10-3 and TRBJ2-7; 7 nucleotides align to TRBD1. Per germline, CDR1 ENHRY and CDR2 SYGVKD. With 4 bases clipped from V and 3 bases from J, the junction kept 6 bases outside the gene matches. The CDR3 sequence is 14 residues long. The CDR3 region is CAISVSSGGYEQYF. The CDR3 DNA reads TGTGCCATCAGTGTGTCGTCAGGGGGCTACGAGCAGTACTTC.

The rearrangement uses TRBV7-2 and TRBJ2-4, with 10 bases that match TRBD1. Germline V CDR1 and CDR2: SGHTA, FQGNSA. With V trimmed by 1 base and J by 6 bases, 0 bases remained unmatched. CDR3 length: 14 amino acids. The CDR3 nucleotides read TGTGCCAGCAGCTTAGGGACAGGGGGAAACATTCAGTACTTC. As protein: CASSLGTGGNIQYF.